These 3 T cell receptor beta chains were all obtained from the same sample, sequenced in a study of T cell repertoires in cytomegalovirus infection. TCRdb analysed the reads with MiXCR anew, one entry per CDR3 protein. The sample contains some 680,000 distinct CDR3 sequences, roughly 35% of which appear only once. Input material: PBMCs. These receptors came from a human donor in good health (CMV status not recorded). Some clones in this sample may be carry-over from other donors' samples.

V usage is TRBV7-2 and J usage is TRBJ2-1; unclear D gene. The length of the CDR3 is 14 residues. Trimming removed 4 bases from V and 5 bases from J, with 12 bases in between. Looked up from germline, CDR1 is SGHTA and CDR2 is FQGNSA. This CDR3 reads CASSSRPGHNEQFF. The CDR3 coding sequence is TGTGCCAGCAGCTCCCGACCTGGCCACAATGAGCAGTTCTTC.

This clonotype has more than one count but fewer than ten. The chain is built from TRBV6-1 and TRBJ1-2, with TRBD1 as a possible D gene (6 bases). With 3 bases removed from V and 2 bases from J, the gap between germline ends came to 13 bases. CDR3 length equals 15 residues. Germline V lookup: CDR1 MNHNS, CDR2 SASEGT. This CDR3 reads CASSEVLQGNYGYTF. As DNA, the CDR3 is TGTGCCAGCAGTGAGGTGTTGCAGGGGAACTATGGCTACACCTTC.

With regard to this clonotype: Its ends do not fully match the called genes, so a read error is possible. CDR3 bases: TGTTCCAGCAGTTCGGGTCCAGGGAGCTCCGGGGAGCTGTTTTTT. Residues: CSSSSGPGSSGELFF. V usage is TRBV12-3 or TRBV12-4 and J usage is TRBJ2-2; D may match TRBD1 or TRBD2 (5 bases each). The CDR3 contains 15 residues.